This TCR beta chain was captured in a study of shared clonotypes between healthy human individuals (dated by TCRdb to about 2020). Broadly, across the study: Three men and two women, aged 18 to 49 years, made up the cohort. Per donor, leukapheresis produced somewhere between about 0.94 and 9.5 billion PBMCs. To increase sequencing depth and limit assay-specific biases, TCR repertoire library preparation and sequencing were carried out by different laboratories using diverse techniques. For each donor, CD4 naive and CD4 memory were each given three plates, CD8 naive was given two plates, and CD8 memory was given one plate. To estimate repertoire size and how much clonotype sharing occurs between individuals, the study deeply sequenced the blood TCR repertoires of roughly 5 healthy adults.

Cut back by 5 bases and 2 bases, the V and J ends lie 12 bases apart. The CDR3 contains 15 residues, cysteine and phenylalanine counted. Only the CDR3 part of the read is kept: 45 bases, read in frame from the first base. CDR1 and CDR2 were assigned from the germline V gene as SNHLY and FYNNEI. For the CD8 naive samples, CD45RO-negative cells were positively selected for CCR7, yielding a CD45RA+CCR7+ population from which TemRA cells were excluded. Donors were healthy HIV-negative adults with no recently reported acute infections or vaccinations. Only Caucasian adults living in Nashville, Tennessee, USA were represented among the donors. Blood was collected by leukapheresis, and PBMCs were isolated by Ficoll-Histopaque density gradient centrifugation and then cryopreserved in liquid nitrogen vapor phase. Purity and quantity of every magnetically sorted T cell population were checked by analytical flow cytometry. Genomic DNA was isolated from each sorted fraction and quantified by UV absorbance on a Nanodrop 2000c.

General findings and caveats noted by the study authors: Incomplete sequencing was indicated by rarefaction of sorted-subset datasets, despite the large sequencing depth. Only blood was sampled, and tissue TCR repertoires likely differ from those in blood. Sharing across several donors was observed for approximately 5% of naive CD4, less than 4% of naive CD8, about 2.3% of memory CD4, and around 0.4% of memory CD8 clonotypes. Larger estimated clonotype richness was generally found for naive subsets than for memory subsets. Pairwise subsampling indicated that sequencing depth was expected to affect the degree of clonotype sharing among donors. Compared with non-shared clonotypes, clonotypes shared by all four sorted-subset donors had higher generation probabilities. The genetic and exposure-history diversity represented was limited by the small number of donors.

In regard to this clone: Its antigen has not been determined. Nothing much larger sits one base from this clone, and base qualities are not available.

TCR CDR3 regions were amplified from genomic DNA by multiplex PCR using the deep immunoSEQ assay. Extracted genomic DNA from each cell subset was spread evenly across all wells of several immunoSEQ 96-well plates, with each plate serving as a replicate. For sorted subsets, each replicate PCR was loaded with about 0.2 ug genomic DNA, equivalent to about 30,000 T cell genomes. Purified libraries were quantified with a Qubit 3.0 fluorometer, sized on a Bioanalyzer 2100, and re-quantified with the KAPA Library Quantification kit. Each immunoSEQ 96-well plate was sequenced on its own single-read 150-cycle Illumina NextSeq 550 flow cell. In the original analysis: Because the immunoSEQ output included only junctional sequences and no quality scores, the filtering could not be the same as the filtering used for full-length reads. Sequences were annotated with PyIR, a Python wrapper for IgBLAST v1.9, using IMGT germline references to assign V/J genes and CDR3. Reads were filtered out if the reads had weak V/J assignments (E-value above 1e-6), no CDR3, stop codons, out-of-frame junctions, or ambiguous translated residues. V3J clonotypes were defined as sequences sharing an identical inferred V gene, J gene, and CDR3 amino acid sequence. Percentage overlap between repertoires was calculated by dividing the number of shared unique clonotypes by the size of the smaller repertoire. Repertoire richness was assessed with RTK rarefaction, the Chao1 estimator, and Recon v2.1 estimates of unobserved clonotypes. OLGA was used to compute generation probabilities for all TCRbeta clonotypes that the gDNA method yielded from four donors. TCRdb carries this immuneACCESS record with in-frame sequences only. Its versions omit some clonotypes, under half of them owing to an unresolved V gene in the studies checked, with the rest unexplained. The V and J calls and clone size come from that table; D and trimming were worked out from the DNA. In this sample the table shows fewer than 700,000 clones, around 96% of which occur a single time. The ten largest account for around 0.11% of the sample.

Sequenced: naive CD8+ T cells sorted from blood. The cell subset or site label, read with the paper, signifies: CD45RA+CCR7+. The V gene is TRBV2 and the J gene is TRBJ1-4, with the D gene not confidently named. This TCR derives from a woman in her twenties or thirties in good health. The encoded CDR3 is CASSTNKGTNEKLFF. The nucleotide sequence reads TGTGCCAGCAGTACAAACAAAGGGACTAATGAAAAACTGTTTTTT.